The 29 T cell receptor beta chains below all came from one sample that was sequenced in a study of CD8+CD57+ T cells in acquired aplastic anemia. Genomic DNA, the template, was used for profiling of the TCR beta VDJ and CDR3. TCRdb ran MiXCR on the reads and lists one entry per CDR3 protein. Among about 400,000 distinct CDR3 sequences listed, around 68% were seen once. Sequencing was done on a sample of sorted CD4+, CD8+, or CD8+CD57+ T cells (not recorded which) from PBMCs. All receptors come from a human donor in good health, serving as a control.

This clonotype was detected many times. This chain connects TRBV5-1 to TRBJ1-2; D gene uncertain. The V end lost 2 bases, the J end lost 8 bases, and 19 bases lay between the germline ends. The CDR3 has 15 amino acids. CDR1 SGHRS and CDR2 YFSETQ come from the germline V gene. The CDR3 DNA is TGCGCCAGCAGCTTTTGGTCCATCACGCCTGGCGGCTACACCTTC. Encoded protein: CASSFWSITPGGYTF. The complete variable domain, with remaining parts taken from reference TRBV5-1 and TRBJ1-2, reads KAGVTQTPRYLIKTRGQQVTLSCSPISGHRSVSWYQQTPGQGLQFLFEYFSETQRNKGNFPGRFSGRQFSNSRSEMNVSTLELGDSALYLCASSFWSITPGGYTFGSGTRLTVV.

The chain couples TRBV5-6 to TRBJ2-3, with a possible D match to TRBD1 (7 bases). V lost 9 bases and J lost 5, with 25 bases in between. The CDR3 sequence is 16 residues long. The germline V gene encodes CDR1 SGHDT and CDR2 YYEEEE. The CDR3 DNA reads TGTGCCACCAGAGCGGCGAGCAGGGGGGCCGTAGATACGCAGTATTTT. Translation: CATRAASRGAVDTQYF. The full variable domain, completed using reference TRBV5-6 and TRBJ2-3, is DAGVTQSPTHLIKTRGQQVTLRCSPKSGHDTVSWYQQALGQGPQFIFQYYEEEERQRGNFPDRFSGHQFPNYSSELNVNALLLGDSALYLCATRAASRGAVDTQYFGPGTRLTVL.

This rearrangement joins TRBV20-1 to TRBJ1-4, with TRBD1 matching over 9 bases. The CDR3 length is 19 residues. The junction had 17 bases not matched to a gene; V was cut back by 5 bases and J by 1 base. Germline assignment: CDR1 DFQATT and CDR2 SNEGSKA (reference sequence). CDR3 sequence reads: CSAGLGTGRGRGTNEKLFF. As DNA, the CDR3 is TGCAGTGCTGGACTAGGGACAGGGCGGGGGAGGGGAACTAATGAAAAACTGTTTTTT.

CDR3 DNA sequence: TGTGCCAGCAGTGACTCCAACAGGGTTGGCTACACCTTC. Its translation is CASSDSNRVGYTF. This chain connects TRBV6-4 to TRBJ1-2; a possible D gene is TRBD1 (6 bases). CDR1 is MRHNA and CDR2 is SNTAGT in the germline V gene. The CDR3 runs 13 residues. Trimming stripped 0 bases from V and 7 bases from J, with 9 bases between.

The chain is built from TRBV9 and TRBJ2-7, with 9 bases matching TRBD2. The CDR3 has 14 amino acids. Germline loops: CDR1 SGDLS, CDR2 YYNGEE. V shed 2 bases and J 11 bases; nucleotides not matched to a gene: 11. CDR3 loop: CASSVSGGGTDKYF. The CDR3 DNA reads as TGTGCCAGCAGCGTTAGCGGGGGCGGGACAGATAAGTACTTC.

Concerning this clonotype: As the CDR3 is not closed by the conserved phenylalanine or tryptophan, this likely results from a read error. The V and J genes are TRBV7-3 and TRBJ1-1; TRBD1 might be the D (5 bases). From germline, CDR1 is SGHTA and CDR2 FQGTGA. The CDR3 is 13 residues long. Trimming left V 6 bases short and J 4 bases short, with 12 bases between. The CDR3 loop is CASSRTRVTEAFL. The CDR3 region has the DNA TGTGCCAGCAGTCGGACACGGGTCACTGAAGCTTTCCTT.

This clonotype has a handful of counts. The V and J genes are TRBV7-9 and TRBJ1-6; perhaps TRBD1 as D (6 bases). From germline, CDR1 is SEHNR and CDR2 FQNEAQ (reference sequence). The V end lost 4 bases, the J end lost 7 bases, and 14 bases lay between the germline ends. The CDR3 extends over 15 amino acids. The DNA for the CDR3 is TGTGCCAGCAGCTCGGTGGACAGCCTAAATTCACCCCTCCACTTT. Its translation is CASSSVDSLNSPLHF.

This clonotype was picked up one time. The V gene is TRBV20-1, the J gene TRBJ2-7, with D tentatively TRBD1 (5 bases). V lost 8 bases and J 2 bases, leaving 16 bases between the germline ends. Looked up from germline, CDR1 is DFQATT and CDR2 is SNEGSKA (reference sequence). The CDR3 is made up of 13 amino acids. CDR3 loop: CSIGVTSTYEQYF. The CDR3 coding sequence is TGCAGTATAGGGGTCACATCAACCTACGAGCAGTACTTC.

The chain employs TRBV5-4 and TRBJ1-1; unclear D gene. The ends were cut back, 5 bases at V and 1 base at J, with 15 bases in the middle. The germline gives CDR1 SGHNT, CDR2 YYREEE (reference sequence). The CDR3 has 15 amino acids. The CDR3 sequence: CASSQDLRQNTEAFF. CDR3 DNA sequence: TGTGCCAGCAGTCAAGACCTTAGGCAGAACACTGAAGCTTTCTTT.

Notes on this clonotype: At one end, the junction sequence differs from germline, possibly due to a read error. The chain uses TRBV5-1 and TRBJ1-1; D unclear. Germline CDR1 SGHRS, CDR2 YFSETQ. The CDR3 runs 14 residues. The CDR3 DNA reads TGTGCCAGCGGCCGAGACACGGAGGGCAATGAAGCTTTCTTT. It translates to CASGRDTEGNEAFF. Variable domain in full (rest from reference TRBV5-1 and TRBJ1-1): KAGVTQTPRYLIKTRGQQVTLSCSPISGHRSVSWYQQTPGQGLQFLFEYFSETQRNKGNFPGRFSGRQFSNSRSEMNVSTLELGDSALYLCASGRDTEGNEAFFGQGTRLTVV.

This chain joins TRBV5-8 and TRBJ1-3; D is uncertain. From germline, CDR1 is SGHTS and CDR2 YDEGEE. This CDR3 has 13 residues. With 4 bases removed from V and 1 base from J, the gap between germline ends came to 6 bases. In nucleotides, the CDR3 is TGTGCCAGCAGCGCTCTTTCTGGAAACACCATATATTTT. It yields the protein CASSALSGNTIYF.

Comments on this clonotype: It may be a read error: a sequence one base away is much more abundant. J is TRBJ2-2 and V is TRBV6-5; tentatively, D is TRBD1 or TRBD2 (5 bases each). This CDR3 spans 15 amino acids. Germline CDR1 and CDR2: MNHEY and SVGAGI. Here the CDR3 reads CGSSYEGPYTGELFF. CDR3 DNA sequence: TGTGGCAGCAGTTACGAGGGACCGTACACCGGGGAGCTGTTTTTT.

The rearrangement uses TRBV6-2 or TRBV6-3 and TRBJ1-4; 8 positions agree with TRBD1. The CDR3 is made up of 12 amino acids. Trimming removed 8 bases from V and 10 bases from J; junction bases left unmatched: 6. Looked up from germline, CDR1 is MNHEY and CDR2 is SVGEGT. The CDR3 is CASFVQGGKLFF. In DNA, the CDR3 is TGTGCCAGCTTCGTACAGGGGGGAAAACTGTTTTTT.

The chain is built from TRBV5-4 and TRBJ2-5; D possibly corresponds to TRBD1 (5 bases). The closer fit of TRBJ2-7 to the DNA end suggests the J call may be wrong. The CDR3 length is 12 residues. The germline gives CDR1 SGHNT, CDR2 YYREEE (reference sequence). Written as DNA, the CDR3 is TGTGCCAGCAGCCCAGGACATGACGAGCAGTACTTC. Translating it yields CASSPGHDEQYF.

The chain has TRBV20-1 and TRBJ2-7, with 9 bases fitting TRBD1. The CDR3 is made up of 14 amino acids. Germline values: CDR1 DFQATT, CDR2 SNEGSKA (reference sequence). The junction had 11 bases not matched to a gene; V was cut back by 5 bases and J by 6 bases. The CDR3 spells CSALGGQGESEQYF. The CDR3 bases are TGCAGTGCTCTAGGGGGACAGGGAGAGAGCGAGCAGTACTTC.

CDR3 DNA: TGTGCCAGCAGGCCGGAGATCCGTCAGCCCCAGCATTTT. This gives the protein CASRPEIRQPQHF. V gene TRBV2 combines with J gene TRBJ1-5, with D unclear. V lost 6 bases and J 6 bases, leaving 12 bases between the germline ends. The CDR3 has 13 amino acids. The germline gives CDR1 SNHLY, CDR2 FYNNEI.

This chain connects TRBV6-5 to TRBJ2-2; 9 bases line up with TRBD1. The CDR3 has 18 residues. The germline gives CDR1 MNHEY, CDR2 SVGAGI. V lost 0 bases to trimming and J lost 5 bases; unmatched junction nucleotides: 10. The CDR3 reads CASSYSRPGQGRTGELFF. The CDR3 nucleotides read TGTGCCAGCAGTTACTCTCGCCCGGGACAGGGCAGAACCGGGGAGCTGTTTTTT.

This clonotype was counted only a few times. The rearrangement uses TRBV2 and TRBJ2-7, with TRBD2 matching 14 bases. The CDR3 sequence is 18 residues long. After removal of 4 bases from V and 2 bases from J, the junction contained 10 bases not matched to a gene. CDR1 is SNHLY, CDR2 FYNNEI, per germline. The DNA for the CDR3 is TGTGCCAGCAGTGGCCAGGGACTAGCGGGGGACACCGCCTACGAGCAGTACTTC. It specifies CASSGQGLAGDTAYEQYF.

The V and J genes are TRBV5-1 and TRBJ1-3; D is perhaps TRBD1 (6 bases). The V gene's germline CDR1 is SGHRS and CDR2 YFSETQ. There are 13 residues in the CDR3. V was cut by 5 bases and J by 11 bases, with 17 bases left in between. CDR3 DNA sequence: TGCGCCAGCAGTGGTCAAACAGGGATCTCCATATATTTT. This encodes CASSGQTGISIYF. Supplemented by reference TRBV5-1 and TRBJ1-3, the full variable domain reads KAGVTQTPRYLIKTRGQQVTLSCSPISGHRSVSWYQQTPGQGLQFLFEYFSETQRNKGNFPGRFSGRQFSNSRSEMNVSTLELGDSALYLCASSGQTGISIYFGEGSWLTVV.

This clonotype was observed many times. The gene calls are TRBV6-6 and TRBJ1-2; 7 bases map to TRBD1. The CDR3 has 15 residues. Germline V gives CDR1 MNHNY, CDR2 SVGAGI (reference sequence). Trimming at V came to 0 bases and at J to 2 bases, leaving 3 bases not matched to a gene. The CDR3 sequence: CASSYSGDSNYGYTF. The CDR3 DNA is TGTGCCAGCAGTTACTCGGGGGACAGCAACTATGGCTACACCTTC.

This clonotype has just one count. The DNA is omitted, as the CDR3 cannot be located on it reliably, and the CDR3 follows TCRdb's listing. J is TRBJ1-2 and V is TRBV14. The CDR3 is 15 residues long, counting both termini. Germline loops: CDR1 SGHDN, CDR2 FVKESK. The CDR3 loop reads CASSQTAYEQYFDTF.

This chain uses TRBV9 with TRBJ2-5; D may be TRBD2 (6 bases). CDR1 is SGDLS and CDR2 is YYNGEE in the germline V gene. Trimming stripped 3 bases from V and 1 base from J, with 13 bases between. This CDR3 spans 15 amino acids. The CDR3 region is CASSGTRDFQETQYF. CDR3 nucleotide sequence: TGTGCCAGCAGCGGGACACGGGACTTCCAAGAGACCCAGTACTTC. The variable domain in full, with the rest retrieved from reference TRBV9 and TRBJ2-5, is DSGVTQTPKHLITATGQRVTLRCSPRSGDLSVYWYQQSLDQGLQFLIQYYNGEERAKGNILERFSAQQFPDLHSELNLSSLELGDSALYFCASSGTRDFQETQYFGPGTRLLVL.

The V gene is TRBV6-5, the J gene TRBJ1-3; TRBD1 matches 10 bases. Germline CDR1 is MNHEY and CDR2 is SVGAGI. After removal of 6 bases from V and 7 bases from J, the junction contained 6 bases not matched to a gene. The CDR3 runs 14 residues. CDR3 sequence (DNA): TGTGCCAGCAGGAGCGGGACAGGGGAGAACACCATATATTTT. It encodes CASRSGTGENTIYF.

V gene TRBV11-2 combines with J gene TRBJ2-7; 9 positions agree with TRBD1. The V and J ends lost 6 bases and 2 bases, in that order; junction bases with no gene match: 11. This CDR3 is built from 16 residues. Germline V gene sequence: CDR1 SGHAT, CDR2 FQNNGV. The chain's CDR3 is CASSPGTGKMTYEQYF. CDR3 DNA: TGTGCCAGCAGTCCCGGGACAGGGAAAATGACCTACGAGCAGTACTTC.

Comments on this clonotype: In this CDR3 the conserved last residue, phenylalanine or tryptophan, is missing, so a read error is likely. The chain couples TRBV7-2 to TRBJ2-2; TRBD2 might be the D (5 bases). The CDR3 consists of 13 residues. Germline CDR1 SGHTA, CDR2 FQGNSA. The V end lost 2 bases, the J end lost 7 bases, and 8 bases lay between the germline ends. DNA of the CDR3: TGTGCCAGCAGCTTATGCAGCGGCGGGGAGCTGTTTAGC. Residues: CASSLCSGGELFS.

Points on this clonotype: The junction shows a germline mismatch at one end, possibly a read error. The J gene is TRBJ2-7, the V gene TRBV7-2, with D uncertain. The CDR3 extends over 12 amino acids. Germline CDR1 and CDR2: SGHTA and FQGNSA. The DNA for the CDR3 is TGTGCCAGCACTCGTGCCAACCGAGGCCACACCTTC. Amino acid sequence: CASTRANRGHTF. The entire variable domain, with the rest obtained from reference TRBV7-2 and TRBJ2-7, is as follows: GAGVSQSPSNKVTEKGKDVELRCDPISGHTALYWYRQSLGQGLEFLIYFQGNSAPDKSGLPSDRFSAERTGGSVSTLTIQRTQQEDSAVYLCASTRANRGHTFGPGTRLTVT.

The chain employs TRBV20-1 and TRBJ2-7; D is perhaps TRBD1 or TRBD2 (5 bases each). Trimming cost V 4 bases and J 5 bases, with 18 bases left between them. Germline CDR1 DFQATT, CDR2 SNEGSKA (reference sequence). The CDR3 is 14 residues long. The CDR3 DNA is TGCAGTGCTAAGTGGACAAGCGGTAAAAACGAGCAGTACTTC. Its protein product is CSAKWTSGKNEQYF.

This chain uses TRBV7-8 with TRBJ2-5; TRBD2 might be the D (6 bases). The V gene lost 1 base and the J gene lost 6 bases, with 9 bases spanning the gap. The CDR3 consists of 13 residues. Germline values: CDR1 SGHVS, CDR2 FQNEAQ. CDR3 protein: CASSLGLDQTQYF. CDR3 coding DNA: TGTGCCAGCAGCTTAGGACTAGACCAGACCCAGTACTTC.

Worth noting for this clonotype: No conserved phenylalanine or tryptophan is present at the end of the CDR3, so a read error is the likely explanation. The V call is TRBV9, the J call TRBJ1-3; D is possibly TRBD1 (5 bases). This CDR3 has 15 amino acids. In germline, CDR1 is SGDLS, CDR2 YYNGEE. Trimming took off 2 bases at V and 13 bases at J, with 22 bases between the two ends. DNA of the CDR3: TGTGCCAGCAGCGTGATAAAGGGAGGGGAAGGCAATATATATCTT. Its translation is CASSVIKGGEGNIYL.